These 27 T cell receptor beta chains share one sample of origin, sequenced in a study of blood T cell repertoires in COVID-19. Assay: immunoSEQ multiplex PCR; the TCRdb copy retains only in-frame clones and omits some. The sample carries around 200,000 clones, 86% recorded once. What was sequenced was PBMCs or T cells enriched from blood (not recorded which). These receptors came from a woman aged 40 to 50 with acute COVID-19.

The CDR3 region is CAWTRDSYNEQFF. The CDR3 DNA reads as TGTGCCTGGACCCGGGACTCTTACAATGAGCAGTTCTTC. The chain uses TRBV30 and TRBJ2-1, with a possible D match to TRBD2 (6 bases). V lost 4 bases and J 4 bases, leaving 11 bases between the germline ends. Germline-derived CDR1 and CDR2 are GTSNPN and SVGIG (reference sequence). CDR3 length equals 13 residues.

V is TRBV29-1 and J is TRBJ1-2; 8 bases line up with TRBD1. The V gene's germline CDR1 is SQVTM and CDR2 ANQGSEA. The CDR3 totals 12 residues. J lost 8 bases, V lost 5 bases, and 7 bases had no gene match. The CDR3 loop reads CSVLGQGGGYTF. CDR3 DNA sequence: TGCAGCGTTCTAGGACAGGGAGGCGGCTACACCTTC.

Only one count was recorded for this clone. The rearrangement uses TRBV7-2 and TRBJ1-2, with TRBD1 as a possible D gene (5 bases). The V end lost 2 bases, the J end lost 5 bases, and 21 bases lay between the germline ends. The CDR3 loop spans 17 amino acids. Germline values: CDR1 SGHTA, CDR2 FQGNSA. This CDR3 reads CASSLFGAGSSEYGYTF. The CDR3 DNA sequence: TGTGCCAGCAGCTTATTTGGGGCAGGGTCATCAGAATATGGCTACACCTTC.

The chain joins TRBV7-8 to TRBJ1-6; D may be TRBD1 (5 bases). There are 15 residues in the CDR3. Between the trimmed V and J ends, which lost 7 bases and 7 bases, there was a span of 17 bases. The germline V gene has CDR1 SGHVS and CDR2 FQNEAQ. The CDR3 DNA reads TGTGCCAGCACTCAAAGGGAGGGGCCCAATTCACCCCTCCACTTT. Protein: CASTQREGPNSPLHF.

This chain uses TRBV19 with TRBJ1-5, with a possible D match to TRBD1 (6 bases). Germline-derived CDR1 and CDR2 are LNHDA and SQIVND (reference sequence). V was clipped by 8 bases and J by 15 bases, with 29 bases between them. The CDR3 covers 15 residues. CDR3 in DNA: TGTGCCAGTCTGGACAGCGGCCACGGGGTGCTTTTGTGGCATTTT. Its translation is CASLDSGHGVLLWHF.

The chain is built from TRBV19 and TRBJ1-5, with TRBD1 matching 8 bases. The V segment lost 2 bases and the J segment 6 bases; nucleotides outside the gene matches: 9. CDR3 length: 16 amino acids. CDR1 LNHDA and CDR2 SQIVND come from the germline V gene (reference sequence). CDR3 bases: TGTGCCAGTAGTATAAGAGGCAGGGGGCATCGTCAGCCCCAGCATTTT. Its translation is CASSIRGRGHRQPQHF.

The V call is TRBV27, the J call TRBJ1-6; D is undetermined. CDR1 and CDR2 (germline): MNHEY, SMNVEV (reference sequence). The CDR3 spans 14 residues. V was trimmed by 6 bases and J by 0 bases, leaving 6 bases between them. CDR3 DNA sequence: TGTGCCAGCAGCCCGAGCTCCTATAATTCACCCCTCCACTTT. Translation: CASSPSSYNSPLHF.

The rearrangement links TRBV25-1 to TRBJ1-3, with D possibly being TRBD1 (5 bases). Trimming left V 2 bases short and J 3 bases short, with 8 bases between. Germline V gene sequence: CDR1 MGHDK, CDR2 SYGVNS. The CDR3 covers 14 residues. CDR3 sequence: CASSEAGFGNTIYF. The CDR3, as DNA: TGTGCCAGCAGTGAAGCAGGGTTTGGAAACACCATATATTTT.

The rearrangement joins TRBV7-8 to TRBJ1-3; 9 bases are shared with TRBD1. The CDR3 runs to 15 residues. Germline CDR1 reads SGHVS; CDR2 reads FQNEAQ. J lost 3 bases, V lost 5 bases, and 5 bases had no gene match. This CDR3 reads CASSTGQGSGNTIYF. CDR3 DNA: TGTGCCAGCAGCACGGGACAGGGAAGTGGAAACACCATATATTTT.

The chain recombines TRBV27 with TRBJ1-1; 9 bases map to TRBD1. The V gene end was trimmed by 11 bases and the J gene end by 5 bases; junction bases not matched to a gene: 9. The CDR3 length is 13 residues. Germline CDR1 and CDR2: MNHEY and SMNVEV (reference sequence). CDR3 in DNA: TGTGCCTCGGGGACAGGGTTGGGGACTGAAGCTTTCTTT. Amino acids: CASGTGLGTEAFF.

J is TRBJ2-7 and V is TRBV10-2; 8 bases are shared with TRBD1. Germline values: CDR1 WSHSY, CDR2 SAAADI. With 5 bases clipped from V and 5 bases from J, the junction kept 8 bases outside the gene matches. CDR3 size: 14 residues. CDR3 in amino acids: CASSHGTGPNEQYV. The CDR3, as DNA: TGCGCCAGCAGTCACGGGACAGGACCCAACGAGCAGTACGTC.

V is TRBV14 and J is TRBJ1-2, with D uncertain. Trimming pared 1 base from V and 2 bases from J, leaving 11 bases between. Germline CDR1 reads SGHDN; CDR2 reads FVKESK. CDR3 length: 15 amino acids. The CDR3 reads CASSQAIRPNYGYTF. The CDR3 bases are TGTGCCAGCAGCCAAGCAATCAGGCCGAACTATGGCTACACCTTC.

V usage is TRBV18 and J usage is TRBJ2-3; 10 bases align to TRBD1. V lost 3 bases to trimming and J lost 0 bases; unmatched junction nucleotides: 3. CDR1 KGHSH and CDR2 LQKENI come from the germline V gene. The CDR3 sequence is 16 residues long. CDR3 sequence reads: CASSPPTGGSTDTQYF. For the CDR3, the DNA is TGTGCCAGCTCACCCCCGACAGGGGGCAGCACAGATACGCAGTATTTT.

This chain uses TRBV27 with TRBJ1-1, with 7 bases that match TRBD1. Germline CDR1 is MNHEY and CDR2 is SMNVEV (reference sequence). The CDR3 is 12 residues long. V lost 6 bases to trimming and J lost 5 bases; unmatched junction nucleotides: 3. The CDR3 DNA follows: TGTGCCAGCAGCCGACAGGGTACTGAAGCTTTCTTT. Translation: CASSRQGTEAFF.

This chain connects TRBV27 to TRBJ1-2; D remains ambiguous. The germline V and J ends were trimmed by 0 bases and 4 bases, with 12 bases remaining between them. This CDR3 has 15 residues. The germline gives CDR1 MNHEY, CDR2 SMNVEV (reference sequence). CDR3: CASSLSVFASYGYTF. CDR3 nucleotide sequence: TGTGCCAGCAGTTTATCGGTATTTGCCAGCTATGGCTACACCTTC.

CDR3 sequence: CASSQGTTGPFGYTF. CDR3 DNA sequence: TGTGCCAGCAGCCAGGGTACGACAGGGCCCTTCGGCTACACCTTC. The chain combines TRBV3-1 (or the pseudogene TRBV3-2) with TRBJ1-2; TRBD1 aligns across 7 bases. V lost 3 bases, J lost 8 bases, and 12 bases stayed unmatched. The CDR3 is 15 amino acids. Germline V gene data show CDR1 as LGHDT and CDR2 as YNNKEL (reference sequence).

This rearrangement joins TRBV19 to TRBJ1-2; D is ambiguous. Trimming stripped 0 bases from V and 4 bases from J, with 15 bases between. Germline V CDR1 and CDR2: LNHDA, SQIVND (reference sequence). This CDR3 has 16 amino acids. The CDR3 region is CASSIDFGKIGYGYTF. In DNA, the CDR3 is TGTGCCAGTAGTATAGATTTCGGGAAGATCGGCTATGGCTACACCTTC.

The V and J genes are TRBV4-3 and TRBJ1-2; D call uncertain. Per germline, CDR1 LGHNA and CDR2 YSLEER. The CDR3 length is 16 residues. V was pared by 0 bases and J by 6 bases, with 17 bases between. CDR3 loop: CASSQDTTTPSNGYTF. CDR3 DNA: TGCGCCAGCAGCCAAGATACGACAACCCCCTCGAATGGCTACACCTTC.

The CDR3 reads CASSFKGPGGEQYV. The CDR3, as DNA: TGTGCCAGCAGCTTTAAGGGGCCTGGTGGCGAGCAGTACGTC. The V call is TRBV5-6, the J call TRBJ2-7; weak D call: TRBD1 (5 bases). The CDR3 spans 14 residues. Germline CDR1 reads SGHDT; CDR2 reads YYEEEE. V lost 2 bases and J lost 6, with 15 bases in between.

This clone has just a few counts. The chain recombines TRBV27 with TRBJ1-2; TRBD1 matches 7 bases. The CDR3 sequence is 15 residues long. The germline CDR1 and CDR2 sequences are MNHEY and SMNVEV (reference sequence). With 8 bases clipped from V and 6 bases from J, the junction kept 15 bases outside the gene matches. The CDR3 nucleotides read TGTGCCAGCTCCAATCTACAGGGGAAAAGGGATGGCTACACCTTC. This encodes CASSNLQGKRDGYTF.

In its sample, this clone was seen once. This sequence joins TRBV12-3 or TRBV12-4 and TRBJ2-3; TRBD2 matches at 7 bases. CDR3 length: 12 residues. Germline trimming cut 3 bases from V and 10 bases from J; bases unmatched to any gene: 4. The CDR3 sequence is CASSFGGESQYF. CDR3 coding DNA: TGTGCCAGCAGTTTTGGGGGGGAATCGCAGTATTTT.

The chain couples TRBV7-8 to TRBJ2-5; no clear D gene. The CDR3 runs 13 residues. The germline V gene has CDR1 SGHVS and CDR2 FQNEAQ. V lost 5 bases to trimming and J lost 4 bases, with 11 bases between them. In DNA form, the CDR3 reads TGTGCCAGCAGCGCCTATCCCCGAGAGACCCAGTACTTC. Protein sequence: CASSAYPRETQYF.

This sequence joins TRBV19 and TRBJ2-3, with 7 bases fitting TRBD2. The germline CDR1 and CDR2 sequences are LNHDA and SQIVND (reference sequence). This CDR3 has 15 residues. The ends lost 1 base at V and 0 bases at J; junction bases unmatched: 1. CDR3 amino acids: CASSIASGSTDTQYF. Here the CDR3 DNA reads TGTGCCAGTAGTATAGCTAGCGGAAGCACAGATACGCAGTATTTT.

This clone was observed a single time. The rearrangement joins TRBV4-2 to TRBJ2-2; the match to TRBD1 covers 10 bases. The germline gives CDR1 LGHNA, CDR2 YNFKEQ. This CDR3 region has 15 residues. Trimming at V came to 4 bases and at J to 3 bases, leaving 2 bases not matched to a gene. CDR3 DNA: TGTGCCAGCAGCCCCGGACAGGGGGACACCGGGGAGCTGTTTTTT. It codes for CASSPGQGDTGELFF.

The chain links TRBV4-1 to TRBJ2-2; TRBD2 matches 8 bases. V trimming: 4 bases; J trimming: 6 bases; junction bases outside the gene matches: 1. The CDR3 is 13 residues long. The germline V gene has CDR1 MGHRA and CDR2 YSYEKL. The CDR3 loop is CASSLAGPGELFF. The DNA for the CDR3 is TGCGCCAGCAGCCTAGCGGGGCCCGGGGAGCTGTTTTTT.

The V gene is TRBV5-1, the J gene TRBJ1-1; D is perhaps TRBD1 (5 bases). Trimming took 3 bases from V and 1 from J, leaving 31 bases between them. Germline CDR1 SGHRS, CDR2 YFSETQ. The CDR3 spans 21 residues. CDR3 DNA sequence: TGCGCCAGCAGCTCGGGCGTAGGGTTTCGCGGCGGGACCCTACCGAACACTGAAGCTTTCTTT. The encoded protein is CASSSGVGFRGGTLPNTEAFF.

This chain uses TRBV9 with TRBJ2-3, with TRBD2 matching over 9 bases. The CDR3 is 15 residues long. The germline CDR1 and CDR2 sequences are SGDLS and YYNGEE. As DNA, the CDR3 is TGTACCACCTCCCGGGCGGGGGGGCCGGGAGATACGCAGTATTTT. Protein sequence: CTTSRAGGPGDTQYF.